A selection of T cell receptor beta chains follows, all from one sample in a study of blood T cells in healthy people across ages. MiXCR was run by TCRdb on the 5' RACE reads, yielding one entry per CDR3 protein. The sample consists of hundreds of thousands of distinct CDR3 sequences, roughly 21% of them appearing once. The sample comprised blood. The receptors here all came from a man between 65 and 85 years old in good health. Both conserved end residues are part of each CDR3. Fields, in order: J gene, V gene, clone size, D gene, CDR3 DNA, CDR3 protein. D genes are given only for firm matches. Only part of the rows carry a size: once, few, many, or a class if the clone is expanded.

TRBJ2-7	TRBV5-1	many	NA	TGCGCCAGCAGCTTTTCAGGGGTCGCGGACGAGCAGTACTTC	CASSFSGVADEQYF
TRBJ2-7	TRBV4-3	NA	NA	TGCGCCAGCAGCCAAGCTAGATCCGGTATGGCGAGCTACGAGCAGTACTTC	CASSQARSGMASYEQYF
TRBJ2-1	TRBV5-1	few	NA	TGCGCCAGCAGAATTGGTTCCTACAATGAGCAGTTCTTC	CASRIGSYNEQFF
TRBJ2-7	TRBV29-1	few	TRBD1	TGCAGCGCAAGGACAGGGGGCGATTTTTACGAGCAGTACTTC	CSARTGGDFYEQYF
TRBJ1-5	TRBV3-1	few	NA	TGTGCCAGCGGCCAAGATGTGGGAGGGGGCAATCAGCCCCAGCATTTT	CASGQDVGGGNQPQHF
TRBJ2-1	TRBV5-4	NA	NA	TGTGCCAGCAGCGCGCCGGGACTGGGGGACAATGAGCAGTTCTTC	CASSAPGLGDNEQFF
TRBJ1-2	TRBV5-1	few	NA	TGCGCCAGCAGCCCCACCGATGGGAGCTACACCTTC	CASSPTDGSYTF
TRBJ2-7	TRBV15	few	NA	TGTGCCACCAGCAGTGGCACTGGGTTCACCTACGAGCAGTACTTC	CATSSGTGFTYEQYF
TRBJ1-3	TRBV28	NA	NA	TGTGCCAGCAGCCCGCTGAACTCTGGAAACACCATATATTTT	CASSPLNSGNTIYF
TRBJ2-7	TRBV3-1	NA	NA	TGTGCCAGCAGCCCCCATAGGAACGAGCAGTACTTC	CASSPHRNEQYF
TRBJ1-1	TRBV30	NA	TRBD1	TGTGCCTGGAGGACGGGACAGAAGACTGAAGCTTTCTTT	CAWRTGQKTEAFF
TRBJ1-5	TRBV20-1	NA	NA	TGCAGTGGGGGGCAGGGGAATCAGCCCCAGCATTTT	CSGGQGNQPQHF
TRBJ2-7	TRBV20-1	NA	NA	TGCAGTGCTACACCCAGGGCCCCCGAGCAGTACTTC	CSATPRAPEQYF
TRBJ2-4	TRBV29-1	many	NA	TGCAGCGTAGAGAACAGAAACATTCAGTACTTC	CSVENRNIQYF
TRBJ2-1	TRBV12-3/TRBV12-4	NA	NA	TGTGCCAGCAGTTTACGGGAGCCTGGACGCAATGAGCAGTTCTTC	CASSLREPGRNEQFF
TRBJ2-3	TRBV7-2	NA	TRBD1	TGTGCCAGCAGAGGACAGGGGGCCATCACAGATACGCAGTATTTT	CASRGQGAITDTQYF
TRBJ2-5	TRBV20-1	many	NA	TGCAGTGCTAGAGGGTTTGGTATCGGCTACCAAGAGACCCAGTACTTC	CSARGFGIGYQETQYF
TRBJ1-4	TRBV20-1	few	NA	TGCAGTCTCGCGGGGGCCCCTAATGAAAAACTGTTTTTT	CSLAGAPNEKLFF
TRBJ2-1	TRBV20-1	NA	TRBD1	TGCAGTGCTACGGGACAGGGAATCTCCTACAATGAGCAGTTCTTC	CSATGQGISYNEQFF
TRBJ2-2	TRBV27	few	NA	TGTGCCAGCAGTTTGAACAGGAACACCGGGGAGCTGTTTTTT	CASSLNRNTGELFF
TRBJ2-5	TRBV29-1	NA	TRBD1	TGCAGCGGCCGACAGGGCGTCTGGGAGACCCAGTACTTC	CSGRQGVWETQYF
TRBJ2-5	TRBV20-1	NA	NA	TGCAGTGCCGACAGGAACCAAGAGACCCAGTACTTC	CSADRNQETQYF
TRBJ2-5	TRBV6-2/TRBV6-3	few	NA	TGTGCCAGCTGTCAAGGGGAGACCCAGTACTTC	CASCQGETQYF
TRBJ2-2	TRBV29-1	NA	NA	TGCAGCGTTGAAAGGACAGGGGAGCTGTTTTTT	CSVERTGELFF
TRBJ2-1	TRBV4-1	few	NA	TGCGCCAGCAGCCCATTTGCCACTAGCAGCACTTACAATGAGCAGTTCTTC	CASSPFATSSTYNEQFF
TRBJ2-1	TRBV10-3	NA	TRBD2	TGTGCCATCAGCCCCGGGACTAGCAGCTACAATGAGCAGTTCTTC	CAISPGTSSYNEQFF
TRBJ2-5	TRBV29-1	many	NA	TGCAGCGTTGTTGGAGCGGAGACCCAGTACTTC	CSVVGAETQYF
TRBJ2-1	TRBV7-9	few	TRBD1	TGTGCCAGCAGCATCCGGGACAGGGATAATGAGCAGTTCTTC	CASSIRDRDNEQFF
TRBJ2-3	TRBV7-2	NA	TRBD2	TGTGCCAGCAGCTTAGCGGGAGGGCCGGTCGCAGATACGCAGTATTTT	CASSLAGGPVADTQYF
TRBJ1-5	TRBV11-1	many	NA	TGTGCCAGCAGCCCGGACGGTCTCAATCAGCCCCAGCATTTT	CASSPDGLNQPQHF
TRBJ2-1	TRBV11-2	NA	NA	TGTGCCAGCAGCGCAGGGACTGACAATGAGCAGTTCTTC	CASSAGTDNEQFF
TRBJ2-7	TRBV7-9	NA	TRBD1	TGTGCCAGCAGCTCGAAGGACAGGGAGATCTCATACGAGCAGTACTTC	CASSSKDREISYEQYF
TRBJ2-7	TRBV4-1	NA	NA	TGCGCCAGCAGCCAAGAGAGCGGTCAGATCTCCTACGAGCAGTACTTC	CASSQESGQISYEQYF
TRBJ1-5	TRBV5-8	few	NA	TGTGCCAGCAGCTTAAAACAGAAAAATCAGCCCCGGCATTTT	CASSLKQKNQPRHF
TRBJ2-7	TRBV7-8	few	TRBD2	TGTGCCAGCAGCCAGCGATCGGGACTAGCGGACTCCTACGAGCAGTACTTC	CASSQRSGLADSYEQYF
TRBJ1-1	TRBV5-1	NA	NA	TGCGCCAGCAGCTTGGGGGGGCCGGCAATGAACACTGAAGCTTTCTTT	CASSLGGPAMNTEAFF
TRBJ2-1	TRBV3-1	NA	NA	TGTGCCAGCAGCCAACCTCAGGGCTCCTACAATGAGCAGTTCTTC	CASSQPQGSYNEQFF
TRBJ1-1	TRBV20-1	NA	NA	TGCAGCGCTATAGGGAGCCTGAACACTGAAGCTTTCTTT	CSAIGSLNTEAFF
TRBJ2-5	TRBV20-1	NA	TRBD2	TGCAGTGCTAGATCAGCGGGGGTGTACCAAGAGACCCAGTACTTC	CSARSAGVYQETQYF
TRBJ2-1	TRBV24-1	NA	NA	TGTGCCACCAGTGCAAGCAGAAACAATGAGCAGTTCTTC	CATSASRNNEQFF
TRBJ2-2	TRBV20-1	NA	NA	TGCAGTGCTACCCTGGACGGCGGGGAGCTGTTTTTT	CSATLDGGELFF
TRBJ2-1	TRBV3-1	many	NA	TGTGCCAGCAGCCAGGCGGAGGCCGGAGGCAATGAGCAGTTCTTC	CASSQAEAGGNEQFF
TRBJ2-1	TRBV7-7	many	NA	TGTGCTAGCAGCCGTACCCCCTTCGCTAGCGAGGGTAAGAATGAGCAGTTCTTC	CASSRTPFASEGKNEQFF
TRBJ1-1	TRBV11-2	NA	NA	TGTGCCAGCAGCTTAGACGCAGGGGAAGGAGAAGCTTTCTTT	CASSLDAGEGEAFF